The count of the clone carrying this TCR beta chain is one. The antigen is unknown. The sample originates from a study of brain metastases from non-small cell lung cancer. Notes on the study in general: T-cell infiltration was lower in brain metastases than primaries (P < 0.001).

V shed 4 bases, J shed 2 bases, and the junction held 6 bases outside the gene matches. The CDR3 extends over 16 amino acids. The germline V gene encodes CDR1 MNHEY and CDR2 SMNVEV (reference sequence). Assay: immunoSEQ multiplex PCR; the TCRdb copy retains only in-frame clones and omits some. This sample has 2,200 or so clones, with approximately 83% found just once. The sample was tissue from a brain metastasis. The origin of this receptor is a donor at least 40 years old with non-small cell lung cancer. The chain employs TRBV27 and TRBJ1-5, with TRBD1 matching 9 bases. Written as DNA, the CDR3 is TGTGCCAGCAGTTCCCGGACAGGGGTGGGCAATCAGCCCCAGCATTTT. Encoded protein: CASSSRTGVGNQPQHF.